This TCR beta chain derives from a study of cytomegalovirus exposure and HLA in healthy donors. Study-wide context: Within an early data release were 65 million to 90 million unique TCRs drawn from HLA-typed donors. Out of around 360 genotyped donors, around 80% belonged to the Caucasian-associated ancestry cluster.

Trimming shortened V by 6 bases and J by 5 bases, and 13 bases separated the two germline ends. CDR1 SNHLY and CDR2 FYNNEI come from the germline V gene. This CDR3 has 13 residues. Both 60 Vbeta primers and 13 Jbeta primers went into the PCR. Profiling relied on immunoSEQ multiplex PCR, and the TCRdb table lists in-frame clones only, not all of them. The sample has 40,000 to 55,000 clones, over 60% seen once. This clone was observed a handful of times. The source of this sequence is a woman aged 25 to 39 in good health and CMV-seronegative. The chain joins TRBV2 to TRBJ1-1, with D maybe TRBD1 (6 bases). Sequences were obtained from PBMCs. For the CDR3, the DNA is TGTGCCAGCAGGCAGGGGAGAGAGACTGAAGCTTTCTTT. It yields the protein CASRQGRETEAFF.